This TCR beta chain came from a study of early T cells in non-severe SARS-CoV-2 infection. The overall study: It was bulk RNA from unsorted whole blood that was sequenced, and the chains were unpaired.

Individual cDNA molecules were tagged with unique molecular identifiers, the study reported. TCRdb passed the 5' RACE reads through MiXCR, listing each CDR3 protein once. The table includes roughly 70,000 distinct CDR3 sequences, 18% detected once. This clonotype was observed a handful of times. CDR1 and CDR2 from the germline V gene are SGHNT and YENEEA. Trimming at V came to 2 bases and at J to 0 bases, leaving 7 bases not matched to a gene. CDR3 length: 17 amino acids. The source is an adult who was a healthcare worker with PCR-confirmed SARS-CoV-2 infection or an uninfected control (not recorded which). The chain combines TRBV11-3 with TRBJ1-5; 7 nucleotides line up with TRBD1. The sequencing here drew on whole blood, taken at baseline. Written as DNA, the CDR3 is TGTGCCAGCAGCTTAACCCAGGGGGATTATAGCAATCAGCCCCAGCATTTT. Translated: CASSLTQGDYSNQPQHF.